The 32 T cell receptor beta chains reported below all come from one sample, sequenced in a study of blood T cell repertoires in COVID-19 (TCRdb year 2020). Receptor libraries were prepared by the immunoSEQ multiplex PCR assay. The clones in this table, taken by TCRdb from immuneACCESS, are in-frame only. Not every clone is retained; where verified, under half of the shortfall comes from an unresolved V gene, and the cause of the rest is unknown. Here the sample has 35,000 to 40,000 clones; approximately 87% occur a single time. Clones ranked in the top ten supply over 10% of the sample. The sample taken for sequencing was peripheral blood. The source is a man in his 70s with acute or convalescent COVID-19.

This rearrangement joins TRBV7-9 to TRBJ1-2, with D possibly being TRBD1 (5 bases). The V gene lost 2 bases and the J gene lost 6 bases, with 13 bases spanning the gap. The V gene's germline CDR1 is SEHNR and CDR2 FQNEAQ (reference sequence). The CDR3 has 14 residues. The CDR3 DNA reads TGTGCCAGCAGCTTAATGTTCGGGGGTAATGGCTACACCTTC. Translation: CASSLMFGGNGYTF.

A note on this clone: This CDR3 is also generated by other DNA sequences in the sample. CDR3 residues: CASSSGHLNTEAFF. The CDR3 coding sequence is TGTGCCAGCAGTTCCGGACACCTGAACACTGAAGCTTTCTTT. The gene calls are TRBV6-5 and TRBJ1-1; D possibly corresponds to TRBD1 (5 bases). Per germline, CDR1 MNHEY and CDR2 SVGAGI. The germline V and J ends were trimmed by 4 bases and 0 bases, with 9 bases remaining between them. The CDR3 spans 14 residues.

CDR3 nucleotides: TGTGCCAGCAGTGTACAGGGCGAGAGTCCCAATGAGCAGTTCTTC. Translated: CASSVQGESPNEQFF. The J gene is TRBJ2-1, the V gene TRBV6-4; maybe TRBD1 (6 bases). V lost 4 bases, J lost 6 bases, and 16 bases lay in between. The CDR3 covers 15 residues. The germline V gene encodes CDR1 MRHNA and CDR2 SNTAGT.

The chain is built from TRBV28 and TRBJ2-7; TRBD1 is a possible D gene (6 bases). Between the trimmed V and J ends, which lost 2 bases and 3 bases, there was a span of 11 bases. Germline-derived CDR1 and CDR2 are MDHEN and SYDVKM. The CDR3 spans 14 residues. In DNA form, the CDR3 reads TGTGCCAGCAGTTTAAGCAGGGGCGGCTACGAGCAGTACTTC. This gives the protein CASSLSRGGYEQYF.

The CDR3 sequence is CASSFQGSGANVLTF. The CDR3 nucleotides read TGTGCCAGCAGCTTTCAGGGCAGTGGGGCCAACGTCCTGACTTTC. The chain employs TRBV7-3 and TRBJ2-6; a possible D gene is TRBD1 (5 bases). Germline CDR1 is SGHTA and CDR2 is FQGTGA. With 3 bases removed from V and 3 bases from J, the gap between germline ends came to 9 bases. CDR3 length equals 15 residues.

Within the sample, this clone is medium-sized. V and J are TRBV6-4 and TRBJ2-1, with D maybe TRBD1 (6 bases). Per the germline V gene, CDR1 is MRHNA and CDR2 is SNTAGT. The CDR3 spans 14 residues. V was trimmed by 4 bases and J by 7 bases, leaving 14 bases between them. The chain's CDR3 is CASSAIRGGNEQFF. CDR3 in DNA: TGTGCCAGCAGTGCCATCAGGGGTGGAAATGAGCAGTTCTTC.

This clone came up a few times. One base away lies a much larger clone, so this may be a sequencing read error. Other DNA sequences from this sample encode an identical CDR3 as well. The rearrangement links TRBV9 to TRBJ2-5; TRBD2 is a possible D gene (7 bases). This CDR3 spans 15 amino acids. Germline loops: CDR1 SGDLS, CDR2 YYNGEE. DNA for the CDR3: TGCCCCCCCAGCGGAGGGGGGGGGCCCCAAGAGACCCAGTACTTC. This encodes CPPSGGGGPQETQYF. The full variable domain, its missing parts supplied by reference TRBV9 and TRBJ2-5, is DSGVTQTPKHLITATGQRVTLRCSPRSGDLSVYWYQQSLDQGLQFLIQYYNGEERAKGNILERFSAQQFPDLHSELNLSSLELGDSALYFCPPSGGGGPQETQYFGPGTRLLVL.

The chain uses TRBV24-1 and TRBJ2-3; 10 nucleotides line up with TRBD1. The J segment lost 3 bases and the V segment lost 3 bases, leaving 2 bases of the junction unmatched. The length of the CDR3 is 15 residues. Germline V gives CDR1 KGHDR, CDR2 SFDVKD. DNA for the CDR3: TGTGCCACCAGTGATCCGGGACAGGGGACAGATACGCAGTATTTT. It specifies CATSDPGQGTDTQYF.

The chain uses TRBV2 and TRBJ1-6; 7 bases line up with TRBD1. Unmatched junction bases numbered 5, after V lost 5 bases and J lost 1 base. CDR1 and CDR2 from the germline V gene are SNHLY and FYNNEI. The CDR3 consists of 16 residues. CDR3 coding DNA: TGTGCCAGCAGTCAAGAACAGGGGTCCTATAATTCACCCCTCCACTTT. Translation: CASSQEQGSYNSPLHF. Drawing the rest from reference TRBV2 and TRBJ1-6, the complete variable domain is EPEVTQTPSHQVTQMGQEVILRCVPISNHLYFYWYRQILGQKVEFLVSFYNNEISEKSEIFDDQFSVERPDGSNFTLKIRSTKLEDSAMYFCASSQEQGSYNSPLHFGNGTRLTVT.

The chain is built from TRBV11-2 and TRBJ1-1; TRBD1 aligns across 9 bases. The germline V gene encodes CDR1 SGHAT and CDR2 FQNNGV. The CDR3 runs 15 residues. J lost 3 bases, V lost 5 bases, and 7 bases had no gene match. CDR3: CASSTRQGVYTEAFF. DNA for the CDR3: TGTGCCAGCAGCACCCGACAGGGGGTGTACACTGAAGCTTTCTTT. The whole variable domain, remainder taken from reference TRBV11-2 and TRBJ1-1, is EAGVAQSPRYKIIEKRQSVAFWCNPISGHATLYWYQQILGQGPKLLIQFQNNGVVDDSQLPKDRFSAERLKGVDSTLKIQPAKLEDSAVYLCASSTRQGVYTEAFFGQGTRLTVV.

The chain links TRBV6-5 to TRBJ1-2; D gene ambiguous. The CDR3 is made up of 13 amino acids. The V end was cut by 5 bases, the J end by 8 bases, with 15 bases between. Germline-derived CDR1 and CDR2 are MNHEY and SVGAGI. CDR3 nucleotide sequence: TGTGCCAGCAGTCCGACAACCTACGTAGGCTACACCTTC. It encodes CASSPTTYVGYTF.

The CDR3 nucleotides read TGTGCCAGTAGTATCCGACAGGCCCGTAATGAAAAACTGTTTTTT. The encoded protein is CASSIRQARNEKLFF. The V call is TRBV19, the J call TRBJ1-4, with D possibly being TRBD1 (6 bases). Per germline, CDR1 LNHDA and CDR2 SQIVND (reference sequence). V was shortened by 3 bases and J by 4 bases, with 12 bases between the two germline ends. The CDR3 has 15 residues.

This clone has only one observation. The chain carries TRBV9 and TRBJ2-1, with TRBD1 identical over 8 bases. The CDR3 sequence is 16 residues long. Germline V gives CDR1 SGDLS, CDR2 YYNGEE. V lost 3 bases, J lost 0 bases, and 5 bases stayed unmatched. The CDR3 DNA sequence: TGTGCCAGCAGCGCCCGACAGGGGAGCTCCTACAATGAGCAGTTCTTC. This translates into CASSARQGSSYNEQFF.

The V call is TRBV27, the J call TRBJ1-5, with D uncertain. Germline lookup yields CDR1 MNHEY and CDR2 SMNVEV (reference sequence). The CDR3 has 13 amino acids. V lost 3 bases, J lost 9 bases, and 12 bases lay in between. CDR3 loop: CASSFGSAWPQHF. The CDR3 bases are TGTGCCAGCAGTTTTGGCAGTGCATGGCCCCAGCATTTT.

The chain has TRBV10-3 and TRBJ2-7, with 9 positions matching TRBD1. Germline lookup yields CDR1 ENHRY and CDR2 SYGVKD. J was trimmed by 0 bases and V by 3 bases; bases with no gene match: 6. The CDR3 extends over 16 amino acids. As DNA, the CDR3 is TGTGCCATCAGTGATCCGACAGGGGGGGCCTCCTACGAGCAGTACTTC. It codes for CAISDPTGGASYEQYF.

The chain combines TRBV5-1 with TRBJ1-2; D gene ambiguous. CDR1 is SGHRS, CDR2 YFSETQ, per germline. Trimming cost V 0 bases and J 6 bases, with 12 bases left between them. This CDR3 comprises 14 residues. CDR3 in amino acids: CASSLAWAEDGYTF. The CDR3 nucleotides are TGCGCCAGCAGCTTGGCCTGGGCAGAAGATGGCTACACCTTC.

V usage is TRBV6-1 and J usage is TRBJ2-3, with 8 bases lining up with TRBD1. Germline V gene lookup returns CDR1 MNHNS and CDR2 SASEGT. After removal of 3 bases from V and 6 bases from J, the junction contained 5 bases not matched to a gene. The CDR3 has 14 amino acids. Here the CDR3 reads CASSDDDRGDTQYF. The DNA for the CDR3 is TGTGCCAGCAGTGACGATGACAGGGGTGATACGCAGTATTTT.

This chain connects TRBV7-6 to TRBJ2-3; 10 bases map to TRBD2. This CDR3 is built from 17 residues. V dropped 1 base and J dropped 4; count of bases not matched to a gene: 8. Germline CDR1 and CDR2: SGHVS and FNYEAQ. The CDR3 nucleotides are TGTGCCAGCAGCTTAGGGCTAGCGGGAGCATGGGCAGATACGCAGTATTTT. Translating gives CASSLGLAGAWADTQYF.

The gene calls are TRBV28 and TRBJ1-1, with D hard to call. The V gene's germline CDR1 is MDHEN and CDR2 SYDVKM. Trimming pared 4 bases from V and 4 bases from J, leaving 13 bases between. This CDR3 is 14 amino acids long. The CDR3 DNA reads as TGTGCCAGCAGTTCAGCACAGATGGGCACTGAAGCTTTCTTT. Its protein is CASSSAQMGTEAFF.

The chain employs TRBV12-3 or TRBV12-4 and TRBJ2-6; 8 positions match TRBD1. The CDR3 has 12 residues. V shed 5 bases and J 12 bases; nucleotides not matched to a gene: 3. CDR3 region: CASSIGTGVLTF. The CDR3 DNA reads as TGTGCCAGCAGTATAGGGACAGGCGTCCTGACTTTC.

CDR3 in DNA: TGTGCCAGCAGTTTACCGCCCGGGGATACGCAGTATTTT. Residues: CASSLPPGDTQYF. This chain links TRBV27 with TRBJ2-3; D call uncertain. The germline gives CDR1 MNHEY, CDR2 SMNVEV (reference sequence). This CDR3 comprises 13 residues. The V and J ends lost 2 bases and 6 bases respectively, with 9 bases between them.

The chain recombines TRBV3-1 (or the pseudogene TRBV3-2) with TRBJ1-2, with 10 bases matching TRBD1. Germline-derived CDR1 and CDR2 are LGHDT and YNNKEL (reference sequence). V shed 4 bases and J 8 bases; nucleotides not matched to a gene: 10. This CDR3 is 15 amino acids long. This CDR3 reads CASSPQVDRGKGYTF. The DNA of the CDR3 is TGTGCCAGCAGCCCCCAGGTGGACAGGGGGAAAGGCTACACCTTC.

CDR3: CASGRTDTYEQYF. CDR3 nucleotide sequence: TGTGCCAGTGGGAGGACCGATACTTACGAGCAGTACTTC. The V call is TRBV28, the J call TRBJ2-7, with D tentatively TRBD2 (6 bases). The ends were cut back, 9 bases at V and 4 bases at J, with 16 bases in the middle. Germline V gives CDR1 MDHEN, CDR2 SYDVKM. CDR3 length: 13 residues.

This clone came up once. Here the CDR3 DNA reads TGTGCCAGCAGTTACGCACTTCGCGAGCAGTACTTC. This sequence encodes CASSYALREQYF. The chain couples TRBV6-2 or TRBV6-3 to TRBJ2-7; D remains unclear. CDR1 MNHEY and CDR2 SVGEGT come from the germline V gene. Deletions cut 2 bases from V and 6 bases from J, with 8 bases between. The CDR3 has 12 residues.

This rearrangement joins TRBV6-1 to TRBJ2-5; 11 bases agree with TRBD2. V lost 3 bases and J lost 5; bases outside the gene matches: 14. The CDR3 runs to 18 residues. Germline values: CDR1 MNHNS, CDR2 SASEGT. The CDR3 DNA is TGTGCCAGCAGTGACCGACTAGCGGGGTCGAACCTTGGGGAGACCCAGTACTTC. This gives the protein CASSDRLAGSNLGETQYF.

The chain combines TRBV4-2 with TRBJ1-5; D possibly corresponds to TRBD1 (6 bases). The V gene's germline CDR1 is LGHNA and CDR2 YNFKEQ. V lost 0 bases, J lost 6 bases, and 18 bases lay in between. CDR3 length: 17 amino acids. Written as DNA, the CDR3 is TGTGCCAGCAGCCAAGATGCTGAGCAGGGGTCAGGTCAGCCCCAGCATTTT. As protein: CASSQDAEQGSGQPQHF.

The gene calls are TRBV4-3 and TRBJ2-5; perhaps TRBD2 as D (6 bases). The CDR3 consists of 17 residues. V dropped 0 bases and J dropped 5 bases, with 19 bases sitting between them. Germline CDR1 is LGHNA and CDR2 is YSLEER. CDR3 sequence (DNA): TGCGCCAGCAGCCAAGAACTTCGGGACTCGTTTCCGGAGACCCAGTACTTC. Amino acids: CASSQELRDSFPETQYF.

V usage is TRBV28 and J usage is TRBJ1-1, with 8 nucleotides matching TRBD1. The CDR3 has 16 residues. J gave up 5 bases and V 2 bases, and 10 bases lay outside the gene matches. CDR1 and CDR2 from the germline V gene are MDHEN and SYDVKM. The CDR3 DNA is TGTGCCAGCAGTTTAGTACCCGGGACAGGCTCAACTGAAGCTTTCTTT. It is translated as CASSLVPGTGSTEAFF.

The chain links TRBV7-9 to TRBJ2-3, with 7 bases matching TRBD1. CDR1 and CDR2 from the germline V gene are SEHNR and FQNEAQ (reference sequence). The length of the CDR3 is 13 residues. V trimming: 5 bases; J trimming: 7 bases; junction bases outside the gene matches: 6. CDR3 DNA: TGTGCCAGCAGCGCAAGGGACAGTAATACGCAGTATTTT. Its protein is CASSARDSNTQYF.

CDR3 amino acids: CASSDRGLRDEQFF. CDR3 bases: TGTGCCAGCTCCGACAGGGGGCTTAGAGATGAGCAGTTCTTC. The gene calls are TRBV18 and TRBJ2-1, with 10 positions matching TRBD1. Germline CDR1 and CDR2: KGHSH and LQKENI. The trim removed 6 bases at V and 8 bases at J, leaving 7 bases unmatched. The CDR3 has 14 residues.

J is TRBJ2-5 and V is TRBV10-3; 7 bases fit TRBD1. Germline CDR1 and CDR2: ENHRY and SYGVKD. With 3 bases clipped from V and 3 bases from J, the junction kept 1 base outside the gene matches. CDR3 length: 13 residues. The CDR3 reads CAISEGTEETQYF. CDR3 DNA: TGTGCCATCAGTGAAGGGACAGAAGAGACCCAGTACTTC.

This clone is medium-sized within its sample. CDR3 residues: CASSESFGLYEQYF. The CDR3 coding sequence is TGTGCCAGCTCAGAGAGTTTCGGTTTGTACGAGCAGTACTTC. The chain joins TRBV18 to TRBJ2-7; D is uncertain. The CDR3 is 14 amino acids. V lost 5 bases to trimming and J lost 4 bases, with 15 bases between them. Germline CDR1 KGHSH, CDR2 LQKENI.